Presented here are 12 T cell receptor beta chains from one specimen sequenced in a study of shared clonotypes between healthy human individuals. The naive CD8 subset, CD45RO-negative cells positively selected for CCR7, excluded terminally differentiated effector memory CD45RA+ cells. Repertoires were generated with immunoSEQ multiplex PCR, while TCRdb's copy carries only in-frame clones and drops some. Of around 600,000 clones detected, 98% appear once; the ten largest clones hold 0.3%. The material sequenced was naive CD8+ T cells sorted from blood. The source is a man younger than 45 in good health.

The chain is built from TRBV5-1 and TRBJ2-7; 8 bases align to TRBD2. The CDR3 is 17 residues long. The germline V gene encodes CDR1 SGHRS and CDR2 YFSETQ. V shed 4 bases and J 5 bases; nucleotides not matched to a gene: 17. The CDR3 loop reads CASSGLAWTPGGDEQYF. CDR3 sequence (DNA): TGCGCCAGCAGCGGACTAGCCTGGACCCCGGGTGGAGACGAGCAGTACTTC.

The CDR3 sequence: CASSSGTSGFPQHF. The CDR3 DNA reads as TGTGCCAGCAGCTCGGGGACTTCTGGTTTCCCCCAGCATTTT. V is TRBV7-2 and J is TRBJ1-5, with D perhaps TRBD1 (5 bases). Germline lookup yields CDR1 SGHTA and CDR2 FQGNSA. The CDR3 is made up of 14 amino acids. Trimming removed 4 bases at V and 10 bases at J, with 17 bases between.

This chain uses TRBV29-1 with TRBJ2-3; TRBD2 matches 10 bases. The CDR3 covers 15 residues. Germline assignment: CDR1 SQVTM and CDR2 ANQGSEA. After removal of 7 bases from V and 8 bases from J, the junction contained 15 bases not matched to a gene. CDR3 loop: CSAERETSGLGTQYF. The CDR3, as DNA: TGCAGCGCCGAGAGGGAGACTAGCGGGTTGGGTACGCAGTATTTT.

This clone has a single count. The genes are TRBV2 and TRBJ2-5, with unresolved D. The CDR3 is 13 amino acids. Trimming took off 7 bases at V and 2 bases at J, with 11 bases between the two ends. Germline V lookup: CDR1 SNHLY, CDR2 FYNNEI. The CDR3 region is CASTTETQETQYF. The DNA of the CDR3 is TGTGCCAGCACCACCGAAACACAAGAGACCCAGTACTTC. The full variable domain, completed using reference TRBV2 and TRBJ2-5, is EPEVTQTPSHQVTQMGQEVILRCVPISNHLYFYWYRQILGQKVEFLVSFYNNEISEKSEIFDDQFSVERPDGSNFTLKIRSTKLEDSAMYFCASTTETQETQYFGPGTRLLVL.

This clone was detected once. This rearrangement joins TRBV30 to TRBJ2-7, with 7 bases aligning to TRBD2. This CDR3 is 15 amino acids long. Trimming removed 2 bases from V and 5 bases from J; junction bases left unmatched: 12. The germline CDR1 and CDR2 sequences are GTSNPN and SVGIG (reference sequence). CDR3: CAWSMGEGFPDEQYF. The CDR3 DNA follows: TGTGCCTGGAGTATGGGGGAGGGCTTTCCAGACGAGCAGTACTTC.

In nucleotides, the CDR3 is TGTGCCAGCAGTCCCCTCTTACCCCTGGGACAGAGCAATCAGCCCCAGCATTTT. Translating it yields CASSPLLPLGQSNQPQHF. The chain employs TRBV27 and TRBJ1-5; 7 bases line up with TRBD1. The length of the CDR3 is 18 residues. After removal of 5 bases from V and 1 base from J, the junction contained 14 bases not matched to a gene. Germline V gene sequence: CDR1 MNHEY, CDR2 SMNVEV (reference sequence).

The chain joins TRBV15 to TRBJ2-7, with D possibly TRBD1 on 6 matching bases. V lost 0 bases to trimming and J lost 7 bases, with 13 bases between them. This CDR3 has 14 residues. In germline, CDR1 is LNHNV, CDR2 YYDKDF (reference sequence). The CDR3 region is CATSREGAGQEQYF. CDR3 coding DNA: TGTGCCACCAGCAGAGAGGGGGCAGGGCAAGAGCAGTACTTC.

The chain couples TRBV9 to TRBJ2-4; D unclear. Trimming left V 3 bases short and J 0 bases short, with 7 bases between. The CDR3 is made up of 14 amino acids. Per germline, CDR1 SGDLS and CDR2 YYNGEE. The CDR3 sequence is CASSASLAKNIQYF. The CDR3 bases are TGTGCCAGCAGCGCATCCTTAGCCAAAAACATTCAGTACTTC. The full variable domain, rest sourced from reference TRBV9 and TRBJ2-4, is DSGVTQTPKHLITATGQRVTLRCSPRSGDLSVYWYQQSLDQGLQFLIQYYNGEERAKGNILERFSAQQFPDLHSELNLSSLELGDSALYFCASSASLAKNIQYFGAGTRLSVL.

The chain recombines TRBV7-9 with TRBJ2-7; 7 nucleotides agree with TRBD1. The CDR3 loop spans 15 amino acids. CDR1 SEHNR and CDR2 FQNEAQ come from the germline V gene (reference sequence). V trimming: 5 bases; J trimming: 3 bases; junction bases outside the gene matches: 10. In nucleotides, the CDR3 is TGTGCCAGCAGCCCCGAGGTGTACAGGGGCTACGAGCAGTACTTC. As protein: CASSPEVYRGYEQYF.

The genes are TRBV7-9 and TRBJ2-7, with 10 bases fitting TRBD1. The CDR3 covers 14 residues. The germline V gene has CDR1 SEHNR and CDR2 FQNEAQ (reference sequence). Germline trimming cut 4 bases from V and 7 bases from J; bases unmatched to any gene: 7. The CDR3 region has the DNA TGTGCCAGCAGCTCCCCGGACAGGGGGATAGAGCAGTACTTC. Protein product: CASSSPDRGIEQYF.

The genes are TRBV7-8 and TRBJ2-1; D perhaps matches TRBD2 (6 bases). The germline V gene has CDR1 SGHVS and CDR2 FQNEAQ. The CDR3 extends over 18 amino acids. V lost 3 bases and J lost 0, with 18 bases in between. CDR3 in amino acids: CASSFPRTIPSSYNEQFF. The CDR3 DNA follows: TGTGCCAGCAGCTTTCCTCGGACTATCCCGAGCTCCTACAATGAGCAGTTCTTC. The complete variable domain, with remaining parts taken from reference TRBV7-8 and TRBJ2-1, reads GAGVSQSPRYKVAKRGQDVALRCDPISGHVSLFWYQQALGQGPEFLTYFQNEAQLDKSGLPSDRFFAERPEGSVSTLKIQRTQQEDSAVYLCASSFPRTIPSSYNEQFFGPGTRLTVL.

V gene TRBV7-2 combines with J gene TRBJ2-1; tentative D call: TRBD2 (5 bases). The CDR3 spans 15 residues. Germline CDR1 SGHTA, CDR2 FQGNSA. V was pared by 1 base and J by 4 bases, with 11 bases between. Written as DNA, the CDR3 is TGTGCCAGCAGCTTAGTACCGGGATGGTACAATGAGCAGTTCTTC. Protein: CASSLVPGWYNEQFF.